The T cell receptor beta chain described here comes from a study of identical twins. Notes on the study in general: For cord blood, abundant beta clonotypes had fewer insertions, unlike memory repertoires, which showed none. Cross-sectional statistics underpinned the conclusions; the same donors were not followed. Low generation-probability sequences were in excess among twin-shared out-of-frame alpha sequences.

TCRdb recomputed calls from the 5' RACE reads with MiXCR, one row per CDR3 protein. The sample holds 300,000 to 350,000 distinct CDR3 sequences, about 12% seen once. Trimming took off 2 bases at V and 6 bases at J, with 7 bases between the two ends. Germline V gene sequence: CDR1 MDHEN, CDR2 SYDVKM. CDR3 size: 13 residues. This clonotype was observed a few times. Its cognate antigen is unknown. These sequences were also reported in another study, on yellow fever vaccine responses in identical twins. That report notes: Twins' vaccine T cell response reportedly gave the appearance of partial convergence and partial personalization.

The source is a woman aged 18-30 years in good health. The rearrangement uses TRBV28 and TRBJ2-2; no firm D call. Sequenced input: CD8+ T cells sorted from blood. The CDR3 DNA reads TGTGCCAGCAGTTTAAGTAGGCCCGGGGAGCTGTTTTTT. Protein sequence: CASSLSRPGELFF.